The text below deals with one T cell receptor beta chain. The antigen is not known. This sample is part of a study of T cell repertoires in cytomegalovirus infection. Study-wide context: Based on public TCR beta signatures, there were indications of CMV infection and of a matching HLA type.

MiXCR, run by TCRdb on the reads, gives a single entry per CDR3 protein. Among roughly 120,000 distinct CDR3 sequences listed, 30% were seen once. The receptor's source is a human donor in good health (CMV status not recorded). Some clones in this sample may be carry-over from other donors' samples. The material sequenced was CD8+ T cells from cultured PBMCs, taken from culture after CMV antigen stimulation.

The CDR3 reads CASSLDRGWNTEAFF. In nucleotides, the CDR3 is TGTGCCAGCAGTTTAGACAGGGGGTGGAACACTGAAGCTTTCTTT. The chain uses TRBV27 and TRBJ1-1; TRBD1 matches at 9 bases. This CDR3 has 15 amino acids. Per the germline V gene, CDR1 is MNHEY and CDR2 is SMNVEV (reference sequence). V shed 2 bases, J shed 1 base, and the junction held 2 bases outside the gene matches.